The clone carrying this T cell receptor beta chain has at least ten counts. Its antigen is not identified. During its preparation, the TCRbeta library received unique molecular identifiers. TCRdb redid the calling of the PCR reads with MiXCR, one entry per CDR3 protein. There are 27,000 or so distinct CDR3 sequences in the sample; over 15% occur only once, and approximately 40% lies in the top ten. The sample is drawn from a study of T-cell reconstitution after alpha-beta-depleted transplantation in children. Study outcomes and limitations: Among T cells one year after transplant, newly produced cells accounted for most counts and diversity.

V was pared by 5 bases and J by 9 bases, with 17 bases between. The CDR3 totals 15 residues. The germline V gene encodes CDR1 SGHTA and CDR2 FQGNSA. This clonotype originated in a male patient aged 2 to 9 who had a stem cell transplant for acute lymphoblastic leukemia, so the T cells may come from the graft donor. The input for sequencing was PBMCs, mostly from graft donor cells, taken 60 days after TCRalphabeta/CD19-depleted stem cell transplant. This chain connects TRBV7-2 to TRBJ1-6, with unresolved D. CDR3 bases: TGTGCCAGCAGCGGAAGAAGGGCGGGTGGTTCACCCCTCCACTTT. It yields the protein CASSGRRAGGSPLHF.